The 25 T cell receptor beta chains in this list originate from one sample, sequenced in a study of blood T cell repertoires in COVID-19. Measured with immunoSEQ multiplex PCR; TCRdb has only the in-frame clones, and not every one. The sample holds a few hundred thousand clones, around 87% seen once. Sequenced sample: peripheral blood. These TCRs come from a man between 60 and 75 years old with acute or convalescent COVID-19.

This chain uses TRBV6-5 with TRBJ2-1; maybe TRBD2 (6 bases). CDR1 is MNHEY, CDR2 SVGAGI, per germline. CDR3 length: 14 amino acids. With 6 bases removed from V and 2 bases from J, the gap between germline ends came to 11 bases. CDR3: CASRPGLTYNEQFF. The CDR3 DNA reads TGTGCCAGCAGGCCGGGACTTACCTACAATGAGCAGTTCTTC.

The gene calls are TRBV3-1 (or the pseudogene TRBV3-2) and TRBJ2-7, with 12 bases identical to TRBD1. The length of the CDR3 is 18 residues. The V gene's germline CDR1 is LGHDT and CDR2 YNNKEL (reference sequence). J gave up 0 bases and V 3 bases, and 9 bases lay outside the gene matches. CDR3 in amino acids: CASSHGTGGTIISYEQYF. Here the CDR3 DNA reads TGTGCCAGCAGCCACGGGACAGGGGGCACAATCATCTCCTACGAGCAGTACTTC.

The rearrangement joins TRBV2 to TRBJ2-2, with 7 positions matching TRBD2. Losses at the gene ends were 2 bases for V and 1 base for J; bases not matched to a gene: 7. This CDR3 comprises 17 residues. CDR1 is SNHLY and CDR2 is FYNNEI in the germline V gene. The CDR3 nucleotides read TGTGCCAGCAGTGAAAGGCGGGGGAGAATGAACACCGGGGAGCTGTTTTTT. This translates into CASSERRGRMNTGELFF.

The chain uses TRBV5-8 and TRBJ2-3, with TRBD2 matching over 7 bases. The CDR3 covers 14 residues. The V segment lost 9 bases and the J segment 6 bases; nucleotides outside the gene matches: 13. Germline V gene sequence: CDR1 SGHTS, CDR2 YDEGEE. This CDR3 reads CATMKGRVRDTQYF. CDR3 coding DNA: TGTGCCACAATGAAGGGGAGGGTCCGGGATACGCAGTATTTT.

The chain joins TRBV28 to TRBJ2-1, with D possibly TRBD1 on 5 matching bases. CDR1 and CDR2 (germline): MDHEN, SYDVKM. The CDR3 has 19 residues. The V and J ends lost 3 bases and 0 bases respectively, with 21 bases between them. Here the CDR3 reads CASSLGQGRYGSSYNEQFF. CDR3 DNA: TGTGCCAGCAGTTTGGGGCAGGGAAGGTACGGAAGCTCCTACAATGAGCAGTTCTTC. The full variable domain, its missing parts supplied by reference TRBV28 and TRBJ2-1, is DVKVTQSSRYLVKRTGEKVFLECVQDMDHENMFWYRQDPGLGLRLIYFSYDVKMKEKGDIPEGYSVSREKKERFSLILESASTNQTSMYLCASSLGQGRYGSSYNEQFFGPGTRLTVL.

V is TRBV19 and J is TRBJ2-1, with D possibly TRBD2 on 7 matching bases. CDR1 and CDR2 from the germline V gene are LNHDA and SQIVND (reference sequence). With 4 bases removed from V and 8 bases from J, the gap between germline ends came to 15 bases. The CDR3 is made up of 14 amino acids. For the CDR3, the DNA is TGTGCCAGTAGTAGGGGGGGGGCCGCGGATGAGCAGTTCTTC. Its protein is CASSRGGAADEQFF.

J is TRBJ2-7 and V is TRBV15; 8 positions agree with TRBD2. This CDR3 region has 14 residues. Trimming took 6 bases from V and 2 from J; bases not matched to a gene: 6. CDR1 is LNHNV, CDR2 YYDKDF, per germline (reference sequence). CDR3 sequence reads: CATRAGGSPYEQYF. The CDR3 DNA reads TGTGCCACCAGGGCGGGGGGTTCCCCCTACGAGCAGTACTTC.

This chain uses TRBV5-1 with TRBJ2-7, with TRBD1 matching 8 bases. Losses at the gene ends were 4 bases for V and 6 bases for J; bases not matched to a gene: 9. Germline CDR1 and CDR2: SGHRS and YFSETQ. The CDR3 covers 14 residues. CDR3 region: CASSTRTGPVEQYF. CDR3 DNA sequence: TGCGCCAGCAGCACCCGGACAGGGCCGGTCGAGCAGTACTTC. The full variable domain, in which reference TRBV5-1 and TRBJ2-7 provide the parts outside the CDR3, is KAGVTQTPRYLIKTRGQQVTLSCSPISGHRSVSWYQQTPGQGLQFLFEYFSETQRNKGNFPGRFSGRQFSNSRSEMNVSTLELGDSALYLCASSTRTGPVEQYFGPGTRLTVT.

The V gene is TRBV12-3 or TRBV12-4, the J gene TRBJ1-1; D call uncertain. This CDR3 contains 13 residues. The V and J ends lost 1 base and 5 bases respectively, with 8 bases between them. CDR3: CASSLDGPTEAFF. As DNA, the CDR3 is TGTGCCAGCAGTTTAGATGGGCCGACTGAAGCTTTCTTT.

This clone was observed a handful of times. The chain has TRBV3-1 (or the pseudogene TRBV3-2) and TRBJ2-4, with a tentative D call TRBD2 (6 bases). CDR3 length equals 13 residues. V was clipped by 5 bases and J by 9 bases, with 14 bases between them. Germline CDR1 and CDR2: LGHDT and YNNKEL (reference sequence). Written as DNA, the CDR3 is TGTGCCAGCAGCATGACGACCGGGGGCATTCAGTACTTC. This sequence encodes CASSMTTGGIQYF.

The chain combines TRBV5-1 with TRBJ1-1; D ambiguous. V was clipped by 2 bases and J by 5 bases, with 13 bases between them. Germline V gene lookup returns CDR1 SGHRS and CDR2 YFSETQ. CDR3 length equals 14 residues. CDR3 residues: CASSFYGIGTEAFF. For the CDR3, the DNA is TGCGCCAGCAGCTTTTACGGGATTGGGACTGAAGCTTTCTTT.

CDR3 coding DNA: TGTGCCAGCAGTTATAAGGCGACAGGGGGGACTGAAGCTTTCTTT. It encodes CASSYKATGGTEAFF. The chain links TRBV6-5 to TRBJ1-1, with TRBD1 matching 9 bases. Germline CDR1 is MNHEY and CDR2 is SVGAGI. The J segment lost 5 bases and the V segment lost 3 bases, leaving 7 bases of the junction unmatched. The CDR3 runs 15 residues.

The V and J genes are TRBV19 and TRBJ2-1, with 14 bases matching TRBD2. Trimming took 6 bases from V and 7 from J; bases not matched to a gene: 14. The CDR3 totals 18 residues. Germline V gene sequence: CDR1 LNHDA, CDR2 SQIVND (reference sequence). CDR3 DNA sequence: TGTGCCAGTAGCCACCGCCCCCTGACTAGCGGGGGGGATAATGAGCAGTTCTTC. It specifies CASSHRPLTSGGDNEQFF.

The genes are TRBV5-6 and TRBJ2-7, with 8 bases aligning to TRBD1. Germline assignment: CDR1 SGHDT and CDR2 YYEEEE. The CDR3 contains 18 residues. Trimming removed 3 bases from V and 3 bases from J; junction bases left unmatched: 17. CDR3 amino acids: CASSSVGTGVVSHYEQYF. DNA of the CDR3: TGTGCCAGCAGCTCTGTGGGGACAGGTGTCGTTTCACACTACGAGCAGTACTTC. Full variable domain (rest looked up from reference TRBV5-6 and TRBJ2-7): DAGVTQSPTHLIKTRGQQVTLRCSPKSGHDTVSWYQQALGQGPQFIFQYYEEEERQRGNFPDRFSGHQFPNYSSELNVNALLLGDSALYLCASSSVGTGVVSHYEQYFGPGTRLTVT.

V is TRBV5-1 and J is TRBJ2-3; 7 nucleotides align to TRBD2. This CDR3 has 15 residues. With 1 base clipped from V and 1 base from J, the junction kept 3 bases outside the gene matches. CDR1 and CDR2 from the germline V gene are SGHRS and YFSETQ. The CDR3 region is CASSLYGGGTDTQYF. As DNA, the CDR3 is TGCGCCAGCAGCTTGTATGGGGGGGGCACAGATACGCAGTATTTT.

V usage is TRBV30 and J usage is TRBJ1-1, with 8 positions matching TRBD1. V shed 3 bases, J shed 1 base, and the junction held 7 bases outside the gene matches. CDR3 length: 15 amino acids. Germline V CDR1 and CDR2: GTSNPN, SVGIG (reference sequence). The DNA of the CDR3 is TGTGCCTGGAGATTTTCCGGGACAGGGAACACTGAAGCTTTCTTT. Translating it yields CAWRFSGTGNTEAFF.

J is TRBJ2-7 and V is TRBV6-2 or TRBV6-3; TRBD1 agrees at 9 bases. The CDR3 is made up of 16 amino acids. J was trimmed by 3 bases and V by 6 bases; bases with no gene match: 12. Germline V gene data show CDR1 as MNHEY and CDR2 as SVGEGT. The CDR3, as DNA: TGTGCCAGCAGCCCTCGAAACAGGGGGCCAAACTACGAGCAGTACTTC. Its translation: CASSPRNRGPNYEQYF.

The rearrangement links TRBV6-5 to TRBJ1-4; D perhaps matches TRBD1 (6 bases). V was cut by 3 bases and J by 3 bases, with 14 bases left in between. Germline V gene data show CDR1 as MNHEY and CDR2 as SVGAGI. There are 16 residues in the CDR3. The CDR3 is CASSYRGAQANEKLFF. The CDR3 DNA reads TGTGCCAGCAGTTATCGGGGGGCGCAGGCTAATGAAAAACTGTTTTTT.

V and J are TRBV5-1 and TRBJ1-1, with 11 nucleotides matching TRBD1. The germline V gene encodes CDR1 SGHRS and CDR2 YFSETQ. The CDR3 loop spans 17 amino acids. The J segment lost 0 bases and the V segment lost 2 bases, leaving 6 bases of the junction unmatched. The CDR3 region has the DNA TGCGCCAGCAGCTTAAGGGACAGGGGGTCAATGAACACTGAAGCTTTCTTT. It translates to CASSLRDRGSMNTEAFF.

V and J are TRBV4-1 and TRBJ1-2; weak D call: TRBD1 (5 bases). Trimming took 1 base from V and 5 from J, leaving 11 bases between them. The CDR3 runs to 14 residues. Per germline, CDR1 MGHRA and CDR2 YSYEKL. The CDR3 region is CASSQADRYYGYTF. CDR3 in DNA: TGCGCCAGCAGCCAAGCCGACAGATATTATGGCTACACCTTC.

The chain has TRBV2 and TRBJ2-7, with D perhaps TRBD2 (5 bases). The CDR3 length is 13 residues. Germline CDR1 is SNHLY and CDR2 is FYNNEI. The germline V and J ends were trimmed by 4 bases and 1 base, with 8 bases remaining between them. The CDR3 reads CASSVRDSYEQYF. In DNA, the CDR3 is TGTGCCAGCAGTGTGAGGGATTCCTACGAGCAGTACTTC.

This chain joins TRBV5-6 and TRBJ2-3, with D maybe TRBD2 (7 bases). Germline V gene lookup returns CDR1 SGHDT and CDR2 YYEEEE. The CDR3 runs to 14 residues. V was shortened by 2 bases and J by 5 bases, with 12 bases between the two germline ends. The CDR3 DNA reads TGTGCCAGCAGCTTAAGGGGGGGCGGAGATACGCAGTATTTT. It translates to CASSLRGGGDTQYF.

The V call is TRBV4-3, the J call TRBJ1-2; 7 bases map to TRBD1. Trimming took 2 bases from V and 6 from J; bases not matched to a gene: 3. The CDR3 is made up of 13 amino acids. Germline CDR1 and CDR2: LGHNA and YSLEER. CDR3 nucleotides: TGCGCCAGCAGCCAAACAACAGGGGATGGCTACACCTTC. It codes for CASSQTTGDGYTF.

Here the CDR3 DNA reads TGTGCCAGCAGCTTAGTCGGGGGGAGCTCCTATAATTCACCCCTCCACTTT. Translated, it gives CASSLVGGSSYNSPLHF. The chain carries TRBV7-6 and TRBJ1-6; weak D call: TRBD1 (5 bases). CDR3 size: 17 residues. The germline CDR1 and CDR2 sequences are SGHVS and FNYEAQ. V lost 1 base and J 0 bases, leaving 10 bases between the germline ends.

This clone has just a few counts. The genes are TRBV19 and TRBJ2-4, with no clear D. Germline CDR1 reads LNHDA; CDR2 reads SQIVND (reference sequence). Trimming took off 3 bases at V and 8 bases at J, with 8 bases between the two ends. The CDR3 loop spans 12 amino acids. In DNA form, the CDR3 reads TGTGCCAGTAGTATTTACGGGTACATTCAGTACTTC. Residues: CASSIYGYIQYF.